This is a list of T cell receptor beta chains from one sample in a study of T cell repertoires in ileal Crohn's disease. Profiled with immunoSEQ multiplex PCR; TCRdb holds only in-frame clones, not every one. This repertoire shows 7,000 or so clones, roughly 80% found once; its top ten account for around 7.8%. The sequencing input was ileal tissue. These receptors were obtained from an adult with Crohn's disease. Each CDR3 is given with its conserved first and last residue. D genes are given only for firm matches. Expanded clones are given a class, and other clones once, few, many or no size at all.

d_gene	abundance	j_gene	v_gene	CDR3aa	CDR3nt
TRBD1	once	TRBJ1-5	TRBV5-1	CASSQGDSSLGNQPQHF	TGCGCCAGCAGCCAAGGGGACAGCTCCCTTGGCAATCAGCCCCAGCATTTT
NA	NA	TRBJ1-5	TRBV4-2	CASSQADSSNQPQHF	TGTGCCAGCAGCCAAGCGGACAGTAGCAATCAGCCCCAGCATTTT
NA	NA	TRBJ1-2	TRBV2	CASSEQGSHYGYTF	TGTGCCAGCAGTGAACAGGGATCCCACTATGGCTACACCTTC
NA	NA	TRBJ1-1	TRBV7-6	CASSLREDTEAFF	TGTGCCAGCAGCCTCCGGGAGGACACTGAAGCTTTCTTT
NA	few	TRBJ2-4	TRBV2	CVTRDTKNIQYF	TGTGTCACTCGAGACACTAAAAACATTCAGTACTTC
NA	NA	TRBJ1-2	TRBV10-3	CAISGGPPNYGYTF	TGTGCCATCAGTGGGGGCCCCCCTAACTATGGCTACACCTTC
NA	NA	TRBJ1-4	TRBV9	CASSEQPGLNNEKLFF	TGTGCCAGCAGCGAACAACCGGGACTGAATAATGAAAAACTGTTTTTT
TRBD1	NA	TRBJ1-5	TRBV5-1	CASRPHRPRLQGRDQPQHF	TGCGCCAGCAGACCCCATCGCCCCCGTCTACAGGGGAGAGATCAGCCCCAGCATTTT
NA	NA	TRBJ1-1	TRBV19	CASRSLGGGSTEAFF	TGTGCCAGTAGGTCTCTGGGTGGAGGGAGCACTGAAGCTTTCTTT
TRBD1	NA	TRBJ1-6	TRBV18	CASSPTGVDSPLHF	TGTGCCAGCTCACCAACAGGGGTCGATTCACCCCTCCACTTT
NA	NA	TRBJ2-5	TRBV4-3	CASSQERGGVETQYF	TGCGCCAGCAGCCAAGAGAGGGGAGGAGTGGAGACCCAGTACTTC
TRBD1	NA	TRBJ1-6	TRBV7-2	CASSLRGTDGRSTLHF	TGTGCCAGCAGCTTACGGGGGACAGATGGACGGTCAACCCTCCACTTT
TRBD1	NA	TRBJ2-1	TRBV5-1	CASSSRQGGYNEQFF	TGCGCCAGCAGCTCTCGACAGGGCGGCTACAATGAGCAGTTCTTC
TRBD2	once	TRBJ2-3	TRBV6-1	CASSERIAGGPDTQYF	TGTGCCAGCAGTGAAAGGATAGCGGGGGGGCCAGATACGCAGTATTTT
TRBD1	NA	TRBJ2-1	TRBV11-3	CASSTQGGAYNEQFF	TGTGCCAGCAGCACACAGGGGGGCGCCTACAATGAGCAGTTCTTC
TRBD1	NA	TRBJ2-3	TRBV4-3	CASGQGDSSTQYF	TGCGCCAGCGGCCAAGGGGACAGCTCTACGCAGTATTTT
NA	NA	TRBJ1-3	TRBV20-1	CSGEDGNTIYF	TGCAGCGGGGAGGATGGAAACACCATATATTTT
TRBD1	once	TRBJ2-7	TRBV23-1	CASSQPGETPGQGGYEQYF	TGCGCCAGCAGTCAACCTGGTGAGACACCGGGACAGGGAGGCTACGAGCAGTACTTC
TRBD1	NA	TRBJ1-1	TRBV19	CASSPLRDRLGGTEAFF	TGTGCCAGTAGTCCACTCCGGGACAGGCTAGGAGGCACTGAAGCTTTCTTT
NA	NA	TRBJ1-2	TRBV2	CASTRGGNYGYTF	TGTGCCAGCACCCGTGGGGGGAACTATGGCTACACCTTC
TRBD1	NA	TRBJ2-3	TRBV29-1	CSVGQGLGDTQYF	TGCAGCGTTGGACAGGGTTTAGGGGATACGCAGTATTTT
TRBD1	NA	TRBJ2-7	TRBV11-3	CASSLGTGTYEQYF	TGTGCCAGCAGCCTAGGGACAGGCACCTACGAGCAGTACTTC
TRBD1	once	TRBJ2-7	TRBV5-6	CASSLTGGTGGHEQYF	TGTGCCAGCAGCTTAACGGGCGGGACAGGGGGGCACGAGCAGTACTTC
NA	NA	TRBJ2-7	TRBV5-1	CASSAGVAEYEQYF	TGCGCCAGCAGCGCGGGTGTGGCTGAATACGAGCAGTACTTC
TRBD1	once	TRBJ1-2	TRBV12-5	CASGTNRRQGANGYTF	TGTGCTAGTGGTACCAACCGACGACAGGGGGCTAATGGCTACACCTTC
NA	NA	TRBJ1-1	TRBV13	CASSLGGNTEAFF	TGTGCCAGCAGCTTAGGCGGGAACACTGAAGCTTTCTTT
NA	few	TRBJ2-1	TRBV11-3	CASSWWGGGTLHNEQFF	TGTGCCAGCAGCTGGTGGGGAGGGGGGACCCTACACAATGAGCAGTTCTTC
NA	NA	TRBJ2-2	TRBV7-8	CASSLSARANTGELFF	TGTGCCAGCAGCTTATCGGCGCGGGCGAACACCGGGGAGCTGTTTTTT